These 5 T cell receptor beta chains were sequenced from one sample in a study of cytomegalovirus exposure and HLA in healthy donors. The PCR used 60 Vbeta and 13 Jbeta primers. Here immunoSEQ multiplex PCR was the method, and the copy in TCRdb shows in-frame clones only, minus some. Its table records 70,000 to 100,000 clones. Material for sequencing was PBMCs. Receptors originate from a girl between 5 and 17 years old in good health and CMV-seropositive.

The CDR3: CASSPRKQGATGGYGYTF. For the CDR3, the DNA is TGTGCCAGCTCACCACGAAAACAGGGGGCGACAGGGGGCTATGGCTACACCTTC. The chain employs TRBV18 and TRBJ1-2, with 9 bases matching TRBD1. Germline CDR1 KGHSH, CDR2 LQKENI. J lost 4 bases, V lost 1 base, and 13 bases had no gene match. The CDR3 has 18 residues.

This chain connects TRBV6-5 to TRBJ2-7, with 9 bases that match TRBD1. Germline V gene sequence: CDR1 MNHEY, CDR2 SVGAGI. The CDR3 contains 12 residues. The ends lost 8 bases at V and 4 bases at J; junction bases unmatched: 3. The CDR3 loop is CASGDRDYEQYV. CDR3 sequence (DNA): TGTGCCAGCGGGGACAGGGATTACGAGCAGTACGTC.

The gene calls are TRBV25-1 and TRBJ2-2, with 11 bases fitting TRBD2. Losses at the gene ends were 7 bases for V and 9 bases for J; bases not matched to a gene: 4. Germline assignment: CDR1 MGHDK and CDR2 SYGVNS. This CDR3 is built from 13 residues. The CDR3 nucleotides read TGTGCCAGCACCCCTAGCGGGGGGAGGGAGCTGTTTTTT. It specifies CASTPSGGRELFF. Full variable domain (missing parts from reference TRBV25-1 and TRBJ2-2): EADIYQTPRYLVIGTGKKITLECSQTMGHDKMYWYQQDPGMELHLIHYSYGVNSTEKGDLSSESTVSRIRTEHFPLTLESARPSHTSQYLCASTPSGGRELFFGEGSRLTVL.

The V call is TRBV6-1, the J call TRBJ1-5; 7 bases match TRBD1. CDR1 is MNHNS and CDR2 is SASEGT in the germline V gene. After removal of 2 bases from V and 4 bases from J, the junction contained 5 bases not matched to a gene. This CDR3 comprises 15 residues. The CDR3 loop reads CASSEITGANQPQHF. CDR3 nucleotide sequence: TGTGCCAGCAGTGAAATTACAGGGGCTAATCAGCCCCAGCATTTT.

This rearrangement joins TRBV14 to TRBJ1-6; 8 bases line up with TRBD1. The V gene end was trimmed by 0 bases and the J gene end by 7 bases; junction bases not matched to a gene: 11. The V gene's germline CDR1 is SGHDN and CDR2 FVKESK. The CDR3 length is 18 residues. CDR3 sequence: CASSQEGQGLLKNSPLHF. The CDR3 DNA reads TGTGCCAGCAGCCAAGAAGGACAGGGCCTCTTGAAAAATTCACCCCTCCACTTT.